Listed below are T cell receptor beta chains from one sample, sequenced in a study of T cell repertoires in cytomegalovirus infection. No antigens are known for them. One entry per CDR3 protein results from TCRdb running MiXCR on the reads. The table has around 750,000 distinct CDR3 sequences, 32% seen once. The material sequenced was cultured CD8+ T cells from PBMCs, taken from culture after CMV antigen stimulation. The receptors shown here come from a human donor in good health (CMV status not recorded). Some clones in this sample may be carry-over from other donors' samples. Each CDR3 is given with its conserved first and last residue. Each record gives: J gene, clone size, D gene, V gene, CDR3 protein, CDR3 DNA. The D gene is left open where the match is weak. For some rows the clone size is stated as once, few or many, or as a class when expanded; others skip it.

J gene: TRBJ1-2; clone size: .; D gene: .; V gene: TRBV24-1; CDR3 protein: CATSDPDYGYTF; CDR3 DNA: TGTGCCACCAGTGATCCTGACTATGGCTACACCTTC
J gene: TRBJ2-7; clone size: many; D gene: TRBD1; V gene: TRBV2; CDR3 protein: CASTGQGAATLHEQYF; CDR3 DNA: TGTGCCAGTACTGGACAGGGGGCCGCCACTCTCCACGAGCAGTACTTC
J gene: TRBJ2-2; clone size: many; D gene: .; V gene: TRBV7-9; CDR3 protein: CASSPDPNTGELFF; CDR3 DNA: TGTGCCAGCAGCCCCGACCCCAACACCGGGGAGCTGTTTTTT
J gene: TRBJ2-3; clone size: many; D gene: TRBD2; V gene: TRBV7-8; CDR3 protein: CASSFGLAGGGDTDTQYF; CDR3 DNA: TGTGCCAGCAGCTTTGGACTAGCGGGGGGAGGGGACACAGATACGCAGTATTTT
J gene: TRBJ2-1; clone size: .; D gene: .; V gene: TRBV2; CDR3 protein: CATTGEEQFF; CDR3 DNA: TGTGCCACCACGGGGGAAGAGCAGTTCTTC
J gene: TRBJ2-1; clone size: few; D gene: TRBD2; V gene: TRBV10-3; CDR3 protein: CAISEPTSGESSYNEQFF; CDR3 DNA: TGTGCCATCAGTGAGCCAACTAGCGGGGAGAGCTCCTACAATGAGCAGTTCTTC
J gene: TRBJ2-7; clone size: many; D gene: TRBD1; V gene: TRBV7-6; CDR3 protein: CASSRYDGTGYEQYF; CDR3 DNA: TGTGCCAGCAGCCGCTATGATGGGACAGGGTACGAGCAGTACTTC
J gene: TRBJ1-3; clone size: few; D gene: .; V gene: TRBV4-1; CDR3 protein: CASSQDLVSGNTIYF; CDR3 DNA: TGCGCCAGCAGCCAAGATTTAGTTTCTGGAAACACCATATATTTT
J gene: TRBJ2-1; clone size: .; D gene: TRBD2; V gene: TRBV24-1; CDR3 protein: CATSDLGSGDEQFF; CDR3 DNA: TGTGCCACCAGTGATTTGGGTAGCGGGGATGAGCAGTTCTTC
J gene: TRBJ2-5; clone size: few; D gene: .; V gene: TRBV11-2; CDR3 protein: CASSLGATGGRETQYF; CDR3 DNA: TGTGCCAGCAGCTTAGGGGCAACGGGGGGCCGAGAGACCCAGTACTTC
J gene: TRBJ2-6; clone size: .; D gene: .; V gene: TRBV28; CDR3 protein: CASSLTQFSGANVLTF; CDR3 DNA: TGTGCCAGCAGTTTAACGCAGTTTTCTGGGGCCAACGTCCTGACTTTC
J gene: TRBJ2-1; clone size: few; D gene: .; V gene: TRBV6-5; CDR3 protein: CASTPGGGGPLYEQFF; CDR3 DNA: TGTGCCAGCACCCCTGGTGGGGGGGGGCCTCTGTATGAGCAGTTCTTC
J gene: TRBJ2-1; clone size: few; D gene: TRBD1; V gene: TRBV7-9; CDR3 protein: CASRGQGDHNEQFF; CDR3 DNA: TGTGCCAGCAGAGGGCAGGGGGATCACAATGAGCAGTTCTTC
J gene: TRBJ2-7; clone size: few; D gene: .; V gene: TRBV28; CDR3 protein: CASRYPGPYEQYF; CDR3 DNA: TGTGCCAGCAGGTACCCTGGTCCATACGAGCAGTACTTC
J gene: TRBJ2-1; clone size: .; D gene: TRBD2; V gene: TRBV6-5; CDR3 protein: CASSYRGLADEQFF; CDR3 DNA: TGTGCCAGCAGTTACCGGGGACTAGCGGATGAGCAGTTCTTC
J gene: TRBJ1-5; clone size: .; D gene: TRBD1; V gene: TRBV19; CDR3 protein: CASSIAWDRGISRPQHF; CDR3 DNA: TGTGCCAGTAGTATAGCTTGGGACAGGGGGATTTCCAGGCCCCAGCATTTT
J gene: TRBJ1-1; clone size: .; D gene: .; V gene: TRBV5-6; CDR3 protein: CASCLAANTEAFF; CDR3 DNA: TGTGCCAGCTGCTTGGCTGCGAACACTGAAGCTTTCTTT
J gene: TRBJ2-3; clone size: .; D gene: .; V gene: TRBV6-5; CDR3 protein: CASSYSNTSPSPDTQYF; CDR3 DNA: TGTGCCAGCAGTTACTCCAATACTAGCCCTTCGCCAGATACGCAGTATTTT
J gene: TRBJ1-1; clone size: few; D gene: TRBD1; V gene: TRBV7-9; CDR3 protein: CASINSRTGLSEAFF; CDR3 DNA: TGTGCCAGCATCAATTCTCGGACAGGGCTTTCTGAAGCTTTCTTT
J gene: TRBJ1-1; clone size: .; D gene: .; V gene: TRBV7-2; CDR3 protein: CASSRDSPPAEAFF; CDR3 DNA: TGTGCCAGCAGCCGAGACAGCCCCCCGGCTGAAGCTTTCTTT
J gene: TRBJ1-2; clone size: few; D gene: TRBD1; V gene: TRBV29-1; CDR3 protein: CSVPQGANYGYTF; CDR3 DNA: TGCAGCGTTCCACAGGGGGCTAACTATGGCTACACCTTC
J gene: TRBJ2-3; clone size: few; D gene: TRBD2; V gene: TRBV6-6; CDR3 protein: CASSPSGGPWDTQYF; CDR3 DNA: TGTGCCAGCAGTCCTAGCGGGGGGCCTTGGGATACGCAGTATTTT
J gene: TRBJ2-1; clone size: few; D gene: TRBD1; V gene: TRBV28; CDR3 protein: CASRRQGSGMNEQFF; CDR3 DNA: TGTGCCAGCAGACGACAGGGATCGGGTATGAATGAGCAGTTCTTC
J gene: TRBJ2-7; clone size: .; D gene: .; V gene: TRBV7-9; CDR3 protein: CASSLELGLLKDEQYF; CDR3 DNA: TGTGCCAGCAGCTTAGAGTTGGGACTCCTTAAAGACGAGCAGTACTTC
J gene: TRBJ2-7; clone size: many; D gene: .; V gene: TRBV7-9; CDR3 protein: CASSGLGPHVEQYF; CDR3 DNA: TGTGCCAGCAGCGGCCTGGGACCTCACGTGGAGCAGTACTTC
J gene: TRBJ2-4; clone size: .; D gene: .; V gene: TRBV2; CDR3 protein: CASSRGTVVDIQYF; CDR3 DNA: TGTGCCAGCAGTCGAGGGACGGTCGTAGACATTCAGTACTTC
J gene: TRBJ2-1; clone size: .; D gene: .; V gene: TRBV11-2; CDR3 protein: CASSLDLGRGHEQFF; CDR3 DNA: TGTGCCAGCAGCTTAGATCTCGGCAGGGGCCATGAGCAGTTCTTC
J gene: TRBJ1-1; clone size: .; D gene: TRBD1; V gene: TRBV5-1; CDR3 protein: CASSYEPGQISEAFF; CDR3 DNA: TGCGCCAGCAGCTACGAACCGGGACAGATCTCTGAAGCTTTCTTT
J gene: TRBJ2-1; clone size: .; D gene: TRBD1; V gene: TRBV2; CDR3 protein: CASPNLGGQGAQEQFF; CDR3 DNA: TGTGCCAGCCCTAATCTGGGGGGACAGGGGGCGCAGGAGCAGTTCTTC
J gene: TRBJ1-1; clone size: many; D gene: .; V gene: TRBV7-2; CDR3 protein: CASSLAQVYTEAFF; CDR3 DNA: TGTGCCAGCAGCTTAGCCCAGGTTTACACTGAAGCTTTCTTT
J gene: TRBJ2-7; clone size: few; D gene: .; V gene: TRBV27; CDR3 protein: CASSSWGTEQYF; CDR3 DNA: TGTGCCAGCAGTTCATGGGGGACCGAGCAGTACTTC
J gene: TRBJ1-5; clone size: many; D gene: .; V gene: TRBV10-2; CDR3 protein: CASSGRPQPQHF; CDR3 DNA: TGCGCCAGCAGTGGACGGCCTCAGCCCCAGCATTTT
J gene: TRBJ2-2; clone size: once; D gene: .; V gene: TRBV25-1; CDR3 protein: CAGSDWGRGSGELFF; CDR3 DNA: TGTGCCGGCAGTGATTGGGGCAGGGGCTCCGGGGAGCTGTTTTTT
J gene: TRBJ1-4; clone size: few; D gene: TRBD1; V gene: TRBV27; CDR3 protein: CASSLYAGQGSLVTNEKLFF; CDR3 DNA: TGTGCCAGCAGTCTATACGCGGGACAGGGGTCGCTGGTAACTAATGAAAAACTGTTTTTT
J gene: TRBJ1-2; clone size: .; D gene: TRBD1; V gene: TRBV6-1; CDR3 protein: CASGSGTGAYGYTF; CDR3 DNA: TGTGCCAGCGGATCCGGGACAGGGGCCTATGGCTACACCTTC
J gene: TRBJ2-5; clone size: once; D gene: .; V gene: TRBV5-4; CDR3 protein: CASSKDRAIAGIQETQYF; CDR3 DNA: TGTGCCAGCAGCAAAGACAGGGCGATAGCGGGGATCCAAGAGACCCAGTACTTC
J gene: TRBJ2-3; clone size: .; D gene: .; V gene: TRBV29-1; CDR3 protein: CSVEESGHMRTDTQYF; CDR3 DNA: TGCAGCGTTGAAGAGTCGGGCCATATGCGTACAGATACGCAGTATTTT
J gene: TRBJ1-2; clone size: once; D gene: .; V gene: TRBV20-1; CDR3 protein: CSAFPQGFNDGYTF; CDR3 DNA: TGCAGTGCTTTCCCACAGGGATTTAATGATGGCTACACCTTC
J gene: TRBJ1-2; clone size: .; D gene: .; V gene: TRBV25-1; CDR3 protein: CASSDLGGGNYGYTF; CDR3 DNA: TGTGCCAGCAGTGATTTGGGCGGGGGTAACTATGGCTACACCTTC
J gene: TRBJ1-1; clone size: few; D gene: .; V gene: TRBV19; CDR3 protein: CASSVGTVEAFF; CDR3 DNA: TGTGCCAGTAGCGTGGGAACGGTTGAAGCTTTCTTT